Below are 17 T cell receptor beta chains sequenced from a single sample in a study of blood T cell repertoires in COVID-19. The repertoire was sequenced with immunoSEQ multiplex PCR; TCRdb's copy has only in-frame clones and lacks some. This sample has roughly 200,000 clones; roughly four fifths occur once, and the top ten carry less than 6.5%. Material: peripheral blood. Every receptor here comes from a woman in her 70s with active or convalescent COVID-19.

The genes are TRBV5-6 and TRBJ2-2; 13 bases are shared with TRBD2. V was pared by 2 bases and J by 6 bases, with 1 base of the junction left unmatched. CDR1 and CDR2 from the germline V gene are SGHDT and YYEEEE. The CDR3 is made up of 15 amino acids. Here the CDR3 DNA reads TGTGCCAGCAGCTTCGGACTAGCGGGAGCCGGGGAGCTGTTTTTT. Amino acid sequence: CASSFGLAGAGELFF. The full variable domain, in which reference TRBV5-6 and TRBJ2-2 provide the parts outside the CDR3, is DAGVTQSPTHLIKTRGQQVTLRCSPKSGHDTVSWYQQALGQGPQFIFQYYEEEERQRGNFPDRFSGHQFPNYSSELNVNALLLGDSALYLCASSFGLAGAGELFFGEGSRLTVL.

This clone was seen a few times. This chain connects TRBV3-1 (or the pseudogene TRBV3-2) to TRBJ2-3; TRBD2 aligns across 10 bases. Trimming removed 2 bases from V and 6 bases from J; junction bases left unmatched: 11. The CDR3 totals 17 residues. The germline V gene has CDR1 LGHDT and CDR2 YNNKEL (reference sequence). The CDR3: CASSQRLSGRARDTQYF. The DNA for the CDR3 is TGTGCCAGCAGCCAACGACTCAGCGGGAGGGCCCGTGATACGCAGTATTTT.

V gene TRBV6-2 or TRBV6-3 combines with J gene TRBJ2-7; 14 nucleotides line up with TRBD2. Unmatched junction bases numbered 3, after V lost 5 bases and J lost 3 bases. From germline, CDR1 is MNHEY and CDR2 SVGEGT. This CDR3 has 15 amino acids. CDR3 in DNA: TGTGCCAGCAGTCGGGGGACTAGCGGGAGCTACGAGCAGTACTTC. It encodes CASSRGTSGSYEQYF.

This clone was observed a handful of times. The V and J genes are TRBV7-9 and TRBJ2-1; 15 bases are shared with TRBD2. In germline, CDR1 is SEHNR, CDR2 FQNEAQ (reference sequence). Trimming at V came to 4 bases and at J to 8 bases, leaving 9 bases not matched to a gene. The CDR3 has 17 residues. CDR3 amino acids: CASSWGLAGGIGDEQFF. CDR3 sequence (DNA): TGTGCCAGCAGCTGGGGACTAGCGGGAGGTATAGGAGATGAGCAGTTCTTC.

The V call is TRBV24-1, the J call TRBJ2-3, with 7 positions matching TRBD2. This CDR3 is 16 amino acids long. V lost 9 bases to trimming and J lost 2 bases; unmatched junction nucleotides: 13. Germline-derived CDR1 and CDR2 are KGHDR and SFDVKD. The CDR3 loop reads CATSNLAATPTDTQYF. The CDR3 DNA follows: TGTGCCACCTCAAACCTAGCGGCGACCCCCACAGATACGCAGTATTTT.

The chain recombines TRBV9 with TRBJ2-7, with 11 bases fitting TRBD1. CDR3 length: 13 amino acids. J was trimmed by 7 bases and V by 5 bases; bases with no gene match: 5. CDR1 and CDR2 from the germline V gene are SGDLS and YYNGEE. CDR3 sequence: CASSGDRGYEQYF. CDR3 coding DNA: TGTGCCAGCAGTGGGGACAGGGGGTATGAGCAGTACTTC.

J is TRBJ2-7 and V is TRBV6-6; D possibly corresponds to TRBD2 (5 bases). V lost 6 bases and J lost 3, with 9 bases in between. The CDR3 length is 12 residues. Germline V lookup: CDR1 MNHNY, CDR2 SVGAGI (reference sequence). The CDR3 nucleotides read TGTGCCAGCAGGGCGGCGGGCTACGAGCAGTACTTC. Its translation: CASRAAGYEQYF.

V is TRBV14 and J is TRBJ1-2, with D perhaps TRBD1 (5 bases). V dropped 4 bases and J dropped 1 base, with 10 bases sitting between them. This CDR3 has 14 amino acids. Germline V gene lookup returns CDR1 SGHDN and CDR2 FVKESK. CDR3 protein: CASSPAGVNYGYTF. The CDR3 region has the DNA TGTGCCAGCAGCCCCGCGGGGGTTAACTATGGCTACACCTTC.

The rearrangement uses TRBV2 and TRBJ1-1; the D gene is possibly TRBD1 (5 bases). V was trimmed by 6 bases and J by 3 bases, leaving 5 bases between them. CDR3 length equals 11 residues. From germline, CDR1 is SNHLY and CDR2 FYNNEI. The CDR3 region is CASRGDTEAFF. The CDR3 DNA reads as TGTGCCAGCAGAGGGGACACTGAAGCTTTCTTT.

A few counts support this clone. V gene TRBV2 combines with J gene TRBJ2-1; TRBD2 is a possible D gene (5 bases). CDR1 is SNHLY and CDR2 is FYNNEI in the germline V gene. Trimming stripped 3 bases from V and 7 bases from J, with 7 bases between. The CDR3 is made up of 12 amino acids. The CDR3 DNA follows: TGTGCCAGCAGTGATAGCGTTAATGAGCAGTTCTTC. It codes for CASSDSVNEQFF.

The chain joins TRBV27 to TRBJ2-7; TRBD1 might be the D (7 bases). The CDR3 runs 13 residues. V lost 6 bases and J 4 bases, leaving 13 bases between the germline ends. Per the germline V gene, CDR1 is MNHEY and CDR2 is SMNVEV (reference sequence). The CDR3 is CASRAGGRYEQYF. CDR3 in DNA: TGTGCCAGCAGAGCAGGGGGGAGGTACGAGCAGTACTTC.

The genes are TRBV18 and TRBJ1-1, with a tentative D call TRBD1 (5 bases). Germline V gene data show CDR1 as KGHSH and CDR2 as LQKENI. V dropped 4 bases and J dropped 1 base, with 10 bases sitting between them. The CDR3 extends over 14 amino acids. The CDR3 sequence is CASSLQGKNTEAFF. CDR3 nucleotide sequence: TGTGCCAGCTCACTCCAGGGCAAGAACACTGAAGCTTTCTTT.

The rearrangement joins TRBV9 to TRBJ2-1; a weak D match, TRBD2 (6 bases). The CDR3 totals 15 residues. Germline values: CDR1 SGDLS, CDR2 YYNGEE. V was cut by 4 bases and J by 8 bases, with 19 bases left in between. DNA of the CDR3: TGTGCCAGCAGCCCCCAGGACTACCTCGGCTATGAGCAGTTCTTC. This translates into CASSPQDYLGYEQFF. Full variable domain (rest looked up from reference TRBV9 and TRBJ2-1): DSGVTQTPKHLITATGQRVTLRCSPRSGDLSVYWYQQSLDQGLQFLIQYYNGEERAKGNILERFSAQQFPDLHSELNLSSLELGDSALYFCASSPQDYLGYEQFFGPGTRLTVL.

The chain employs TRBV19 and TRBJ2-1, with 11 bases identical to TRBD1. The CDR3 is 15 residues long. Germline lookup yields CDR1 LNHDA and CDR2 SQIVND (reference sequence). Unmatched junction bases numbered 10, after V lost 8 bases and J lost 7 bases. CDR3 DNA: TGTGCCAGTGCCCGGGTCGGGACAGGGGGAAATGAGCAGTTCTTC. It codes for CASARVGTGGNEQFF.

The V gene is TRBV20-1, the J gene TRBJ2-3; 10 nucleotides line up with TRBD2. CDR1 and CDR2 from the germline V gene are DFQATT and SNEGSKA (reference sequence). J lost 3 bases, V lost 3 bases, and 9 bases had no gene match. There are 16 residues in the CDR3. The CDR3 loop reads CSASARTSGITDTQYF. In nucleotides, the CDR3 is TGCAGTGCTAGTGCCCGTACTAGCGGGATTACAGATACGCAGTATTTT.

The chain uses TRBV19 and TRBJ2-2, with 10 nucleotides matching TRBD2. This CDR3 contains 20 residues. The ends lost 2 bases at V and 4 bases at J; junction bases unmatched: 16. Germline V gene sequence: CDR1 LNHDA, CDR2 SQIVND (reference sequence). The CDR3 DNA is TGTGCCAGTAGTATAAGGTGGGGGAGCCTAGCGGGAGTAAGCACCGGGGAGCTGTTTTTT. This gives the protein CASSIRWGSLAGVSTGELFF. Full variable domain (outside the CDR3, taken from reference TRBV19 and TRBJ2-2): DGGITQSPKYLFRKEGQNVTLSCEQNLNHDAMYWYRQDPGQGLRLIYYSQIVNDFQKGDIAEGYSVSREKKESFPLTVTSAQKNPTAFYLCASSIRWGSLAGVSTGELFFGEGSRLTVL.

This chain links TRBV7-3 with TRBJ2-3; D perhaps matches TRBD2 (5 bases). V was shortened by 5 bases and J by 6 bases, with 9 bases between the two germline ends. Germline assignment: CDR1 SGHTA and CDR2 FQGTGA. The CDR3 length is 12 residues. In DNA, the CDR3 is TGTGCCAGCAGCCTTAGCGCCGATACGCAGTATTTT. It codes for CASSLSADTQYF.